These 5 T cell receptor beta chains were sequenced from one sample in a study of T-cell reconstitution after alpha-beta-depleted transplantation in children. Researchers prepared the TCRbeta library using unique molecular identifiers, the study reports. TCRdb reprocessed the PCR reads with MiXCR, giving one entry per CDR3 protein. The table records about 610,000 distinct CDR3 sequences, about 11% of them present only once. The source was PBMCs from the stem cell graft donor, collected from the stem cell graft. These receptors all come from a human donor who donated a stem cell graft to a child with acute myeloid leukemia.

This clonotype was counted at least ten times. The chain uses TRBV3-1 and TRBJ1-6; perhaps TRBD1 as D (6 bases). The germline CDR1 and CDR2 sequences are LGHDT and YNNKEL (reference sequence). V was cut by 4 bases and J by 7 bases, with 11 bases left in between. The CDR3 has 14 amino acids. CDR3 sequence: CASSPQQGNSPLHF. In DNA form, the CDR3 reads TGTGCCAGCAGCCCCCAACAGGGAAATTCACCCCTCCACTTT.

There are a few counts of this clonotype. In nucleotides, the CDR3 is TGCGCCAGCATCGTCACTCCGGGACAGGGGGGCTACACCTTC. It encodes CASIVTPGQGGYTF. The genes are TRBV5-1 and TRBJ1-2, with TRBD1 matching 10 bases. Germline-derived CDR1 and CDR2 are SGHRS and YFSETQ. This CDR3 contains 14 residues. The ends lost 6 bases at V and 8 bases at J; junction bases unmatched: 10.

This clonotype was counted ten times or more. J is TRBJ2-7 and V is TRBV28, with TRBD2 matching 11 bases. Losses at the gene ends were 5 bases for V and 2 bases for J; bases not matched to a gene: 5. The CDR3 runs to 15 residues. Germline assignment: CDR1 MDHEN and CDR2 SYDVKM. CDR3 region: CASSAGTSGTYEQYF. The CDR3 DNA reads TGTGCCAGCAGTGCCGGGACTAGCGGAACCTACGAGCAGTACTTC.

This clonotype was picked up a small number of times. The chain links TRBV7-2 to TRBJ2-3; a possible D gene is TRBD2 (5 bases). Trimming stripped 5 bases from V and 4 bases from J, with 19 bases between. Germline loops: CDR1 SGHTA, CDR2 FQGNSA. The CDR3 extends over 16 amino acids. CDR3 sequence (DNA): TGTGCCAGCAGCCCGGTCGTGGGCGGGTTACCAGATACGCAGTATTTT. It translates to CASSPVVGGLPDTQYF.

The sample holds a few counts of this clonotype. The V gene is TRBV5-1, the J gene TRBJ2-5, with D hard to call. CDR3 size: 12 residues. Germline V gene lookup returns CDR1 SGHRS and CDR2 YFSETQ. Trimming took off 7 bases at V and 1 base at J, with 8 bases between the two ends. The CDR3 bases are TGCGCCAGCTCTAACCCCCAAGAGACCCAGTACTTC. This sequence encodes CASSNPQETQYF.